A selection of T cell receptor beta chains follows, all from one sample in a study of T cell repertoires in cytomegalovirus infection. The antigens of these receptors remain unknown. TCRdb called the reads again in MiXCR, with one record for every CDR3 protein. The sample holds around 710,000 distinct CDR3 sequences, around 29% seen once. The sequencing used cultured CD8+ T cells from PBMCs, collected from culture after CMV antigen stimulation. These receptor sequences come from a human donor in good health (CMV status not recorded). Some clones in this sample may be carry-over from other donors' samples. Each CDR3 is given with its conserved first and last residue. Each record gives: D gene, clone size, J gene, V gene, CDR3 DNA, CDR3 protein. A D gene is named only where the DNA matches it firmly. For some rows the clone size is stated as once, few or many, or as a class when expanded; others skip it.

TRBD1 | NA | TRBJ1-4 | TRBV7-2 | TGTGCCAGCAGCCCCGGGACAGGGGGGGTTAATGAAAAACTGTTTTTT | CASSPGTGGVNEKLFF
NA | NA | TRBJ2-1 | TRBV7-9 | TGTGCCAGCAGCCCCGCCGGGAACAATGAGCAGTTCTTC | CASSPAGNNEQFF
NA | NA | TRBJ1-2 | TRBV13 | TGTGCCAGCGGATTTTCCGAGCCCGCGAGGTGGGGTGACACTGGCTACACCTTC | CASGFSEPARWGDTGYTF
NA | few | TRBJ1-1 | TRBV4-2 | TGTGCCAGCAGCTCGTTGGGGCAGGGGAACACTGAAGCTTTCTTT | CASSSLGQGNTEAFF
NA | few | TRBJ1-4 | TRBV7-9 | TGTGCCAGCAGCCCCACTGCTGAAAAACTGTTTTTT | CASSPTAEKLFF
NA | NA | TRBJ2-2 | TRBV10-3 | TGTGCCATCAGTCCTACAGGACTACCGAACACCGGGGAGCTGTTTTTT | CAISPTGLPNTGELFF
NA | NA | TRBJ1-6 | TRBV2 | TGTGCCCAGGGGCCACCCCTCCACTTT | CAQGPPLHF
NA | few | TRBJ2-7 | TRBV7-9 | TGTGCCAGCAGCCAAAGGGGGACGCGGTCCGACGAGCAGTACTTC | CASSQRGTRSDEQYF
NA | few | TRBJ2-7 | TRBV7-6 | TGTGCCAGCAGCTTAGGGGGACGGGTCCCCTACGAGCAGTACTTC | CASSLGGRVPYEQYF
TRBD2 | many | TRBJ2-1 | TRBV7-9 | TGTGCCAGCAGCTCTAGGGGAGGGCAGGTCGATAATGAGCAGTTCTTC | CASSSRGGQVDNEQFF
TRBD2 | NA | TRBJ2-1 | TRBV7-9 | TGTGCTCACCGGGTGGGGGGGTACAATGAGCAGTTCTTC | CAHRVGGYNEQFF
TRBD1 | NA | TRBJ1-5 | TRBV7-9 | TGTGCCAGCAGCCAGGTAGGACAGGGAAATCAGCCCCAGCATTTT | CASSQVGQGNQPQHF
NA | many | TRBJ1-1 | TRBV10-2 | TGTGCCAGCAGCGAGGGAAACACTGAAGCTTTCTTT | CASSEGNTEAFF